A selection of T cell receptor beta chains follows, all from one sample in a study of beta chain features in type 1 diabetes. Sequencing used immunoSEQ multiplex PCR; TCRdb keeps in-frame clones, though not all of them. The sample holds 550,000 to 850,000 clones; roughly 13% are singletons and the top ten take 0.02% to 0.025%. The sample consisted of naive CD4+ T cells from blood. The receptor source for this set is a man aged 18 to 35 with type 1 diabetes. CDR3s include the opening cysteine and the closing phenylalanine or tryptophan.

>TRBJ1-4|TRBV14
CASSDSNEKLFF
>TRBJ2-7|TRBV5-1
CASSPGQGGGEQYF
>TRBJ1-1|TRBV23-1
CASSQSPLQGKNTEAFF
>TRBJ1-1|TRBV7-6
CASSLGTVNTEAFF
>TRBJ2-7|TRBV28
CASSWVYEQYF
>TRBJ2-2|TRBV9
CASSVGTGTGELFF
>TRBJ2-1|TRBV5-1
CASSLEIEQFF
>TRBJ1-5|TRBV18
CASSPGTGGFQPQHF
>TRBJ1-1|TRBV25-1
CASSADRGLNTEAFF
>TRBJ1-1|TRBV25-1
CASSEYGAGANTEAFF
>TRBJ1-5|TRBV6-1
CASSEDSHNQPQHF
>TRBJ1-6|TRBV30
CASGGSSYNSPLHF
>TRBJ1-6|TRBV2
CASTVGLALHF
>TRBJ2-7|TRBV27
CASSLGGGSSYEQYF
>TRBJ1-1|TRBV10-3
CAISGTGAEAFF
>TRBJ1-1|TRBV10-3
CAIVTDEAFF
>TRBJ2-3|TRBV10-2
CASSIRDTQYF